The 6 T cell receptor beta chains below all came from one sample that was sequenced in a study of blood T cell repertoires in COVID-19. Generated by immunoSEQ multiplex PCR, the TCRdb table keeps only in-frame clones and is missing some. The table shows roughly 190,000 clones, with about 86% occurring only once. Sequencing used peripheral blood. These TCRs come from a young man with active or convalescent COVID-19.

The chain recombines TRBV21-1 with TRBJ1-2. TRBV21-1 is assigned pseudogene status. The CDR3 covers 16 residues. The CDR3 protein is CASTQSCPEEIYGYTF. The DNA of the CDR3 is TGTGCCAGCACCCAAAGTTGCCCGGAGGAGATCTATGGCTACACCTTC.

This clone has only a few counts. DNA of the CDR3: TGCGCCAGCAGCCAAGTTATCGACAGGCCCGCTAACTATGGCTACACCTTC. Protein product: CASSQVIDRPANYGYTF. V usage is TRBV4-3 and J usage is TRBJ1-2; D may be TRBD1 (6 bases). Trimming took off 1 base at V and 0 bases at J, with 15 bases between the two ends. This CDR3 contains 17 residues. Germline-derived CDR1 and CDR2 are LGHNA and YSLEER.

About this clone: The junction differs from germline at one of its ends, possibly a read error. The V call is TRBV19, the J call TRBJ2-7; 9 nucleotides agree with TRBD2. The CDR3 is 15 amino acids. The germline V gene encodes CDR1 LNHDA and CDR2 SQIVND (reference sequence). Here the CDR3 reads CASRIAGDPLREQYF. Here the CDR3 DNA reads TGTGCCAGTAGAATAGCGGGAGACCCCCTCCGCGAGCAGTACTTC.

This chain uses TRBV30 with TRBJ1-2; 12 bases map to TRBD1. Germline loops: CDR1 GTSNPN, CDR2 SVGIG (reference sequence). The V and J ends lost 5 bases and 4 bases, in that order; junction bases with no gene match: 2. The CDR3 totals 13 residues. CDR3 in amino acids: CAWGTGGPYGYTF. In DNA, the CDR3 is TGTGCCTGGGGGACAGGGGGCCCCTATGGCTACACCTTC.

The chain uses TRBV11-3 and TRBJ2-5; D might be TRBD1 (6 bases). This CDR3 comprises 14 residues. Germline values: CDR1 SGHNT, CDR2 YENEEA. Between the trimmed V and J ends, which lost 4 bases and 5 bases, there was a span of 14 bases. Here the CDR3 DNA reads TGTGCCAGCAGCTCTATACAGGGTAGGGAGACCCAGTACTTC. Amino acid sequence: CASSSIQGRETQYF.

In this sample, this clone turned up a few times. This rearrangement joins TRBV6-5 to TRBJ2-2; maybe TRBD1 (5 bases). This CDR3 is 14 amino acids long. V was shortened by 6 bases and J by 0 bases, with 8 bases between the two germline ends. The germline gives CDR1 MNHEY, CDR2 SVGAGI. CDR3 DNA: TGTGCCAGCAGGCCACAGGCGAACACCGGGGAGCTGTTTTTT. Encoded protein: CASRPQANTGELFF.